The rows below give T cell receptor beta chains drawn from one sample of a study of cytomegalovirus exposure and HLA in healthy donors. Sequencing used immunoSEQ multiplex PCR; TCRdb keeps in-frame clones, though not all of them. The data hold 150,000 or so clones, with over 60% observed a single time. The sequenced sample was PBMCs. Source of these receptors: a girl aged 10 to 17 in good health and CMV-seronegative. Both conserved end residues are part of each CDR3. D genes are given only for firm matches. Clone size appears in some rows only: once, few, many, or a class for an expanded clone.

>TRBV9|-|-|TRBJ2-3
TGTGCCAGCAGCGTAGAAGGGGCACGCACAGATACGCAGTATTTT
CASSVEGARTDTQYF
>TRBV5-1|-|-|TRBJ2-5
TGCGCCAGCAGCTTGATCCCGGGGGGCCAGGAGACCCAGTACTTC
CASSLIPGGQETQYF
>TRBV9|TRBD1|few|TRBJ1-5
TGTGCCAGCAGCGCCGGGGACAGAGAGAATCAGCCCCAGCATTTT
CASSAGDRENQPQHF
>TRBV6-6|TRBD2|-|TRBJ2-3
TGTGCCAGCAGTTACTGGACTAGTACAGATACGCAGTATTTT
CASSYWTSTDTQYF
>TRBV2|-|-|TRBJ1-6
TGTGCCAGCAGTGAACCCATCGGGTTCAGTTCACCCCTCCACTTT
CASSEPIGFSSPLHF
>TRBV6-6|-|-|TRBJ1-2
TGTGCCAGCAGACTTACAGAGAATGGCTACACCTTC
CASRLTENGYTF
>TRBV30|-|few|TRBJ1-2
TGTGCCTGGAGTGAGGGGTTGAACTATGGCTACACCTTC
CAWSEGLNYGYTF
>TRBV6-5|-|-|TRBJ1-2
TGTGCCAGCAGTTCCAAGACAGGCGCAGTCTATGGCTACACCTTC
CASSSKTGAVYGYTF
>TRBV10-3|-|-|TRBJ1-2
TGTGCCATCAGTGAAAAGCGGGCAGGTGAGGGCTACACCTTC
CAISEKRAGEGYTF
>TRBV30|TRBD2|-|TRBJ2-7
TGTGCCTGGAGTCCATCGACTAGCGGGGGCTACGAGCAGTACTTC
CAWSPSTSGGYEQYF
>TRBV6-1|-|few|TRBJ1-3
TGTGCCAGCAGTGAAAGCGGGGGGGGTGTAGGTACCTCTGGAAACACCATATATTTT
CASSESGGGVGTSGNTIYF
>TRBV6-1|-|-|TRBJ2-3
TGTGCCAGCAGTGACGCTCAGGGAACAGATACGCAGTATTTT
CASSDAQGTDTQYF
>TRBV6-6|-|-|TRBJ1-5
TGTGCCAGCAGTCCCACAGGGTTCAATCAGCCCCAGCATTTT
CASSPTGFNQPQHF
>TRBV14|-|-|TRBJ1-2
TGTGCCAGCAGCCAAGGCGGAGGCCTCTATGGCTACACCTTC
CASSQGGGLYGYTF
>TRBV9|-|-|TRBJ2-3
TGTGCCAGCAGCGTAGTACAGAACACAGATACGCAGTATTTT
CASSVVQNTDTQYF
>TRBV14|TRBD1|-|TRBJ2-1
TGTGCCAGCAGCCCTAGGACAGGGGCCTACAATGAGCAGTTCTTC
CASSPRTGAYNEQFF
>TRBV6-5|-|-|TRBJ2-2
TGTGCCAGCAGCCATACCTTGAGGAACACCGGGGAGCTGTTTTTT
CASSHTLRNTGELFF
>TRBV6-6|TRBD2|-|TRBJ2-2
TGTGCCAGCATAGTTAGCGGGGGGGCCGGGGAGCTGTTTTTT
CASIVSGGAGELFF
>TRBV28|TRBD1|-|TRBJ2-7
TGTGCCAGCACTTCCTCCGGGACAGGGACCTACGAGCAGTACTTC
CASTSSGTGTYEQYF
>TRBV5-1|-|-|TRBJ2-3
TGCGCCAGCAGCTTGGGCCACTCCTCCGAAGATACGCAGTATTTT
CASSLGHSSEDTQYF
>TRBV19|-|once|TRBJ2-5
TGTGCCAGTAGTATAGAGGGCAGTCAAGAGACCCAGTACTTC
CASSIEGSQETQYF
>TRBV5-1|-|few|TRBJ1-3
TGCGCCAGCCGCTCGCCCGGTTTTGGAAACACCATATATTTT
CASRSPGFGNTIYF
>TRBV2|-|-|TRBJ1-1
TGTGCCAGCAGTGAAGCGCTTCAACAGGGCCTGAACACTGAAGCTTTCTTT
CASSEALQQGLNTEAFF
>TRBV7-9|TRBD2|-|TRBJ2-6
TGTGCCAGCAGCTTAAAGGGACTAGCTCTCTCTGGGGCCAACGTCCTGACTTTC
CASSLKGLALSGANVLTF
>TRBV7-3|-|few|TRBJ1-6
TGTGCCAGCAGCTTGGGGGGGAACGGTTCACCCCTCCACTTT
CASSLGGNGSPLHF
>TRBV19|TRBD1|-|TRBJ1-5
TGTGCCAGTATCCGGACAGGGACGAAACAGCCCCAGCATTTT
CASIRTGTKQPQHF
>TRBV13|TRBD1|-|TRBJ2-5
TGTGCCAGCAGCTTAGCAGGGGGCAGGAGTAGAGAGACCCAGTACTTC
CASSLAGGRSRETQYF
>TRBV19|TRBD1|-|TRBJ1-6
TGTGCCAGTAGCCCCGACAGGGTGACACCCCTCCACTTT
CASSPDRVTPLHF
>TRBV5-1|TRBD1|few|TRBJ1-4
TGCGCCAGCAGCTCGACAGGGGCCACTAATGAAAAACTGTTTTTT
CASSSTGATNEKLFF
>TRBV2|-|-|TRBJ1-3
TGTGCCAGCAGGGGGGGGACCCTCTCTGGAAACACCATATATTTT
CASRGGTLSGNTIYF
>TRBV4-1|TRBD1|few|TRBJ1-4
TGCGCCAGCAGCTCGGGACAGTCTAATGAAAAACTGTTTTTT
CASSSGQSNEKLFF
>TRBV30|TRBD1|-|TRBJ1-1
TGTGCCTGGAGGAGACAGGGGGAAGCTTTCTTT
CAWRRQGEAFF
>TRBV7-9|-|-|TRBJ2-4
TGTGCCAGCAGCCCGGGGACGGAGGGAGTCAAAAACATTCAGTACTTC
CASSPGTEGVKNIQYF
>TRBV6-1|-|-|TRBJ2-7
TGTGCCAGCAGTGAAGGTTTACAGGGTGAAGGTTACGAGCAGTACTTC
CASSEGLQGEGYEQYF
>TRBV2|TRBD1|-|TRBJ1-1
TGTGCCAGCTTGAGGGCAGGGGGAGTATCTGAAGCTTTCTTT
CASLRAGGVSEAFF
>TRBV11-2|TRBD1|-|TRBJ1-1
TGTGCCAGCAGCTTAGATCCCCCCTTAGCAGGGGGCAGGGGTGAAGCTTTCTTT
CASSLDPPLAGGRGEAFF
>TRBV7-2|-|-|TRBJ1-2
TGTGCCAGCAGCTTTACTACAGGGAGAAGCGGCTACACCTTC
CASSFTTGRSGYTF
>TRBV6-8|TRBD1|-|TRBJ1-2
TGTGCCAGCAGTCCCATCCGGACAGGGGGAAACTATGGCTACACCTTC
CASSPIRTGGNYGYTF
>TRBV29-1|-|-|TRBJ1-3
TGCAGCGTTCCTCGACACCTTCACTCTGGAAACACCATATATTTT
CSVPRHLHSGNTIYF
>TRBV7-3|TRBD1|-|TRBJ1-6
TGTGCCAGCAGCTTAATTGGGGGACAGGGTAGAGAGGATTCACCCCTCCACTTT
CASSLIGGQGREDSPLHF
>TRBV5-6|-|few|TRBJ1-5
TGTGCCAGCAGCTTGACAGGGACTCAGCCCCAGCATTTT
CASSLTGTQPQHF
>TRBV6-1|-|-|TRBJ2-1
TGTGCCAGCAGGCCCTGGATAGGGGGCTACAATGAGCAGTTCTTC
CASRPWIGGYNEQFF
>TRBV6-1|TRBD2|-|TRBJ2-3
TGTGCCAGCAGTGCGGGACTAGCGGGTGGCACAGATACGCAGTATTTT
CASSAGLAGGTDTQYF
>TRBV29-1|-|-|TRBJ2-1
TGCAGCGTTGAACACCGGGGCTACAATGAGCAGTTCTTC
CSVEHRGYNEQFF
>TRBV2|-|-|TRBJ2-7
TGTGCCAGCGGAGGGCCCTCGATCTCCTACGAGCAGTACTTC
CASGGPSISYEQYF
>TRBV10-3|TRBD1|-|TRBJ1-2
TGTGCCATCAAGCAAGACAGGGCTAACTATGGCTACACCTTC
CAIKQDRANYGYTF
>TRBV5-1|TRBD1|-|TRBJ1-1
TGCGCCAGCAGGACAGGGACCACTGAAGCTTTCTTT
CASRTGTTEAFF
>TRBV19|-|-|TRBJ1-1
TGTGCCAGTAGTATTTGGGGAGGGACGACTGAAGCTTTCTTT
CASSIWGGTTEAFF
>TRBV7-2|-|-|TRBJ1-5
TGTGCCAGCAGCCCCGGGAGGGAGTACAATCAGCCCCAGCATTTT
CASSPGREYNQPQHF
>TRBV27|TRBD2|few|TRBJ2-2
TGTGCCAGCAACTCGGGGGGGCCGGAAACCGGGGAGCTGTTTTTT
CASNSGGPETGELFF
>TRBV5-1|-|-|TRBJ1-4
TGCGCCAGCAGTGTCAGGGGTTCAACTAATGAAAAACTGTTTTTT
CASSVRGSTNEKLFF
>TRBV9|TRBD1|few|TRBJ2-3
TGTGCCAGCAGCGGTCGACAGGGGGCGCTCGGAGATACGCAGTATTTT
CASSGRQGALGDTQYF